One sample yielded the 21 T cell receptor beta chains listed below, sequenced in a study of T cell responses to AZD1222 COVID-19 vaccine. The method was immunoSEQ multiplex PCR; TCRdb's version includes in-frame clones alone and lacks a portion of them. The data contain some 130,000 clones, 80% to 90% of them singletons. The material was peripheral blood, obtained on day 0 of AZD1222 vaccination. These receptors were taken from an adult in good health.

This clone was recorded once. The J gene is TRBJ1-4, the V gene TRBV4-1; D perhaps matches TRBD1 (6 bases). Germline V gives CDR1 MGHRA, CDR2 YSYEKL. V lost 4 bases, J lost 4 bases, and 16 bases lay in between. The CDR3 spans 16 residues. The CDR3 here is CASSLLHRDNNEKLFF. The CDR3 bases are TGCGCCAGCAGCCTTTTACATCGGGACAATAATGAAAAACTGTTTTTT.

This rearrangement joins TRBV3-1 (or the pseudogene TRBV3-2) to TRBJ2-7; tentatively, D is TRBD1 (5 bases). In germline, CDR1 is LGHDT, CDR2 YNNKEL (reference sequence). This CDR3 is 18 amino acids long. Trimming cost V 1 base and J 1 base, with 20 bases left between them. The CDR3 DNA reads TGTGCCAGCAGCCAAGGAAGCAGGGAAGGTGATAAATCCTACGAGCAGTACTTC. As protein: CASSQGSREGDKSYEQYF.

The genes are TRBV2 and TRBJ1-4, with TRBD1 identical over 8 bases. This CDR3 spans 16 amino acids. Germline V gene sequence: CDR1 SNHLY, CDR2 FYNNEI. With V trimmed by 6 bases and J by 5 bases, 11 bases remained unmatched. The CDR3, as DNA: TGTGCCAGCAGCCAGGGACAGGTTAACCCGAATGAAAAACTGTTTTTT. This sequence encodes CASSQGQVNPNEKLFF.

The chain has TRBV12-3 or TRBV12-4 and TRBJ2-7; TRBD2 might be the D (5 bases). V lost 3 bases and J lost 6, with 6 bases in between. The CDR3 contains 11 residues. DNA of the CDR3: TGTGCCAGCAGTTTGGCGGGCGAGCAGTACTTC. Encoded protein: CASSLAGEQYF.

V gene TRBV29-1 combines with J gene TRBJ1-3; 9 bases are a match to TRBD1. V lost 4 bases, J lost 0 bases, and 7 bases stayed unmatched. Germline assignment: CDR1 SQVTM and CDR2 ANQGSEA. The CDR3 covers 16 residues. The CDR3: CSVVRGQGLSGNTIYF. The CDR3 DNA follows: TGCAGCGTTGTCCGGGGACAGGGCCTCTCTGGAAACACCATATATTTT.

The rearrangement links TRBV5-6 to TRBJ2-7; D is undetermined. CDR3 length: 14 amino acids. The ends were cut back, 0 bases at V and 2 bases at J, with 9 bases in the middle. Germline V gene data show CDR1 as SGHDT and CDR2 as YYEEEE. The CDR3 loop is CASSLGATTYEQYF. The CDR3 nucleotides are TGTGCCAGCAGCTTGGGGGCCACCACCTACGAGCAGTACTTC. The full variable domain, rest sourced from reference TRBV5-6 and TRBJ2-7, is DAGVTQSPTHLIKTRGQQVTLRCSPKSGHDTVSWYQQALGQGPQFIFQYYEEEERQRGNFPDRFSGHQFPNYSSELNVNALLLGDSALYLCASSLGATTYEQYFGPGTRLTVT.

J is TRBJ2-5 and V is TRBV6-5; perhaps D is TRBD1 or TRBD2 (5 bases each). The germline V gene encodes CDR1 MNHEY and CDR2 SVGAGI. V was shortened by 7 bases and J by 5 bases, with 11 bases between the two germline ends. The CDR3 contains 12 residues. For the CDR3, the DNA is TGTGCCAGCATCACCGAGGGGGAGACCCAGTACTTC. It encodes CASITEGETQYF.

This clone was seen a few times. The V call is TRBV7-9, the J call TRBJ1-2, with a possible D match to TRBD1 (6 bases). The CDR3 covers 13 residues. Germline values: CDR1 SEHNR, CDR2 FQNEAQ (reference sequence). V was trimmed by 4 bases and J by 6 bases, leaving 12 bases between them. DNA of the CDR3: TGTGCCAGCAGCTCACAGGGAGTTGATGGCTACACCTTC. Translated, it gives CASSSQGVDGYTF. Variable domain in full (rest from reference TRBV7-9 and TRBJ1-2): DTGVSQNPRHKITKRGQNVTFRCDPISEHNRLYWYRQTLGQGPEFLTYFQNEAQLEKSRLLSDRFSAERPKGSFSTLEIQRTEQGDSAMYLCASSSQGVDGYTFGSGTRLTVV.

With respect to this clone: The sample contains more than one DNA sequence encoding this CDR3. The chain recombines TRBV27 with TRBJ2-7; no firm D call. The germline V gene has CDR1 MNHEY and CDR2 SMNVEV (reference sequence). This CDR3 is 12 amino acids long. V was cut by 0 bases and J by 4 bases, with 4 bases left in between. DNA of the CDR3: TGTGCCAGCAGTTTATCTGGATACGAGCAGTACTTC. Protein: CASSLSGYEQYF.

The chain employs TRBV6-5 and TRBJ1-1; D unresolved. This CDR3 has 13 residues. Trimming stripped 11 bases from V and 5 bases from J, with 18 bases between. In germline, CDR1 is MNHEY, CDR2 SVGAGI. This CDR3 is CASTQGRATEAFF. CDR3 sequence (DNA): TGTGCCTCAACACAAGGCCGGGCTACTGAAGCTTTCTTT.

In DNA form, the CDR3 reads TGCGCCAGCCTCAGGGACGGCGCAGATACGCAGTATTTT. Encoded protein: CASLRDGADTQYF. This rearrangement joins TRBV5-1 to TRBJ2-3; D possibly uses TRBD1 or TRBD2 (5 bases each). Germline V gene sequence: CDR1 SGHRS, CDR2 YFSETQ. V lost 7 bases and J lost 4, with 13 bases in between. CDR3 length equals 13 residues.

V usage is TRBV2 and J usage is TRBJ2-3; 7 positions agree with TRBD2. The V segment lost 4 bases and the J segment 2 bases; nucleotides outside the gene matches: 6. Germline lookup yields CDR1 SNHLY and CDR2 FYNNEI. The CDR3 is 15 residues long. DNA for the CDR3: TGTGCCAGCAGTGGGGGTAGCGGGCACACAGATACGCAGTATTTT. The encoded protein is CASSGGSGHTDTQYF.

Written as DNA, the CDR3 is TGTGCCGGAGGACAGGGGGCGAACACCGGGGAGCTGTTTTTT. Translation: CAGGQGANTGELFF. The chain has TRBV19 and TRBJ2-2; 10 bases align to TRBD1. This CDR3 region has 14 residues. CDR1 LNHDA and CDR2 SQIVND come from the germline V gene (reference sequence). V shed 11 bases, J shed 0 bases, and the junction held 3 bases outside the gene matches.

This chain joins TRBV4-1 and TRBJ1-2; D gene unclear. This CDR3 contains 15 residues. Germline CDR1 and CDR2: MGHRA and YSYEKL. Trimming stripped 0 bases from V and 0 bases from J, with 8 bases between. Here the CDR3 reads CASSQDQTPNYGYTF. The CDR3 coding sequence is TGCGCCAGCAGCCAAGATCAGACACCTAACTATGGCTACACCTTC.

This chain connects TRBV12-3 or TRBV12-4 to TRBJ1-1; tentatively, D is TRBD1 (5 bases). CDR3 length equals 13 residues. Trimming took off 1 base at V and 13 bases at J, with 16 bases between the two ends. In nucleotides, the CDR3 is TGTGCCAGCAGTTTAGAAGCCGACAGCACACATTTCTTT. Its translation is CASSLEADSTHFF.

The chain couples TRBV16 to TRBJ1-5; D uncertain. Looked up from germline, CDR1 is KGHSY and CDR2 is FQNENV. The CDR3 is 15 amino acids. The V gene lost 0 bases and the J gene lost 0 bases, with 6 bases spanning the gap. CDR3 nucleotide sequence: TGTGCCAGCAGCCAATCGGGGTTTAGCAATCAGCCCCAGCATTTT. Protein: CASSQSGFSNQPQHF. The full variable domain, with the rest looked up from reference TRBV16 and TRBJ1-5, is GEEVAQTPKHLVRGEGQKAKLYCAPIKGHSYVFWYQQVLKNEFKFLISFQNENVFDETGMPKERFSAKCLPNSPCSLEIQATKLEDSAVYFCASSQSGFSNQPQHFGDGTRLSIL.

The genes are TRBV29-1 and TRBJ1-1; possible D gene TRBD1, 5 bases. V gave up 7 bases and J gave up 5 bases, with 14 bases separating them. Germline loops: CDR1 SQVTM, CDR2 ANQGSEA. This CDR3 region has 12 residues. The DNA for the CDR3 is TGCAGCGCCCAGGACACCCCGACTGAAGCTTTCTTT. This sequence encodes CSAQDTPTEAFF.

This clone was picked up one time. CDR3 sequence (DNA): TGTGCCAGCAGGCGACAGTATGGAACTAATGAAAAACTGTTTTTT. It is translated as CASRRQYGTNEKLFF. V is TRBV6-5 and J is TRBJ1-4; D might be TRBD1 (5 bases). The V end was cut by 6 bases, the J end by 1 base, with 12 bases between. This CDR3 region has 15 residues. Germline CDR1 MNHEY, CDR2 SVGAGI.

The chain joins TRBV19 to TRBJ2-7; unclear D gene. Germline lookup yields CDR1 LNHDA and CDR2 SQIVND (reference sequence). V was pared by 1 base and J by 8 bases, with 15 bases between. This CDR3 has 14 amino acids. CDR3 coding DNA: TGTGCCAGTAGTATAGGAGACGGTTGGGTCCAGCAGTACTTC. Translating it yields CASSIGDGWVQQYF.

This clone has only one observation. The V and J genes are TRBV11-2 and TRBJ2-3; either TRBD1 or TRBD2 may fit D (6 bases each). This CDR3 contains 16 residues. V lost 5 bases to trimming and J lost 2 bases, with 17 bases between them. The V gene's germline CDR1 is SGHAT and CDR2 FQNNGV. In DNA form, the CDR3 reads TGTGCCAGCAGCCCCCTGGGGGGCGGATACACAGATACGCAGTATTTT. Residues: CASSPLGGGYTDTQYF.

The chain employs TRBV4-1 and TRBJ2-1; TRBD2 aligns across 12 bases. The CDR3 length is 15 residues. The ends lost 4 bases at V and 8 bases at J; junction bases unmatched: 6. Germline V gene data show CDR1 as MGHRA and CDR2 as YSYEKL. The chain's CDR3 is CASSLLAGGPDEQFF. The CDR3 region has the DNA TGCGCCAGCAGCCTTCTAGCGGGAGGGCCGGATGAGCAGTTCTTC.